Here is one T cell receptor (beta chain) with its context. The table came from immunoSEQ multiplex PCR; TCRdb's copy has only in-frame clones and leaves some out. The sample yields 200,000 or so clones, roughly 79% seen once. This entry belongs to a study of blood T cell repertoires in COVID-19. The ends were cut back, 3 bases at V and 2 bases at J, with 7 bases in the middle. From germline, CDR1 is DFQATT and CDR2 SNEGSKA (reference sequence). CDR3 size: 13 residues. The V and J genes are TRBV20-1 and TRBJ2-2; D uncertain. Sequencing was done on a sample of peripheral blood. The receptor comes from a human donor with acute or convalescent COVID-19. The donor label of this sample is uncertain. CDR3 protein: CSASPINTGELFF. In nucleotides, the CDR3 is TGCAGTGCTAGTCCTATAAACACCGGGGAGCTGTTTTTT.